Reported below is one T cell receptor beta chain. The antigen is not known. Per sample, a minimum of 6.5 million PBMCs were isolated. This sample was included in a study of blood T cells in healthy people across ages. Study findings and constraints: Diversity of TCR beta per million T cells declined in a roughly linear way with age.

A J-beta primer mix and a sample-barcoded 5' primer were used in a second PCR of about 7 to 12 cycles. Each CDR3 protein gets one entry after TCRdb re-called the 5' RACE reads with MiXCR. The table has 750,000 or so distinct CDR3 sequences, 25% seen once. The CDR3 extends over 13 amino acids. In germline, CDR1 is DFQATT, CDR2 SNEGSKA (reference sequence). V lost 0 bases to trimming and J lost 5 bases, with 11 bases between them. A further study also used this sample, focusing on T cells of mothers and their children.

This clonotype originated in a boy between 5 and 17 years old in good health. Sequenced sample: blood. J is TRBJ2-7 and V is TRBV20-1; no reliable D call. CDR3 coding DNA: TGCAGTGCTAGAGACAGGAGTATGAACGAGCAGTACTTC. The encoded protein is CSARDRSMNEQYF.